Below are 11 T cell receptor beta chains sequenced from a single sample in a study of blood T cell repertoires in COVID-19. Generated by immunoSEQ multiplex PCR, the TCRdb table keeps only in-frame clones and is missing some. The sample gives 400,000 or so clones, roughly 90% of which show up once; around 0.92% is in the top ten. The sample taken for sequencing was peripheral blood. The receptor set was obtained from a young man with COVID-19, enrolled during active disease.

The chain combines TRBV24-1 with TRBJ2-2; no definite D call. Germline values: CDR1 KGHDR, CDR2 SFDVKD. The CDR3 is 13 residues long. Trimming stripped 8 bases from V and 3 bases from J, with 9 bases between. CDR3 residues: CATNYGDTGELFF. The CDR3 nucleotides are TGTGCCACCAACTATGGAGACACCGGGGAGCTGTTTTTT.

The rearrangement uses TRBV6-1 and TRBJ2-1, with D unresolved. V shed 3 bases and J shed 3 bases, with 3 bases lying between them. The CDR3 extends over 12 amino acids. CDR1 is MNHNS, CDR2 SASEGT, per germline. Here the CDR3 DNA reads TGTGCCAGCAGTGAGTACTACAATGAGCAGTTCTTC. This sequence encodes CASSEYYNEQFF.

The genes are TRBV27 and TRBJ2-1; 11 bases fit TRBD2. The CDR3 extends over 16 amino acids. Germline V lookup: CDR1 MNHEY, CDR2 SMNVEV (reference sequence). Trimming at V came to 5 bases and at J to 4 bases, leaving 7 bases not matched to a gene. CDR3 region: CASSGSGTSGYNEQFF. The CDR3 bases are TGTGCCAGCAGTGGATCCGGGACTAGCGGTTACAATGAGCAGTTCTTC.

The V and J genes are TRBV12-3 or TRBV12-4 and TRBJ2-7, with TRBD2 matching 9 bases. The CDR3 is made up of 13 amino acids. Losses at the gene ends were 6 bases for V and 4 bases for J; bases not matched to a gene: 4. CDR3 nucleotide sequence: TGTGCCAGCAGGACTAGCGGAAAATACGAGCAGTACTTC. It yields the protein CASRTSGKYEQYF.

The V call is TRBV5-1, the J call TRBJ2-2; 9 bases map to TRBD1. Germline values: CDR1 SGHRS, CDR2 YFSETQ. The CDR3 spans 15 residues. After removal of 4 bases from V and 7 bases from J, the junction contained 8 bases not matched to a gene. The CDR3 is CASSSEQGAGGELFF. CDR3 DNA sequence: TGCGCCAGCAGCAGCGAACAGGGGGCGGGCGGGGAGCTGTTTTTT.

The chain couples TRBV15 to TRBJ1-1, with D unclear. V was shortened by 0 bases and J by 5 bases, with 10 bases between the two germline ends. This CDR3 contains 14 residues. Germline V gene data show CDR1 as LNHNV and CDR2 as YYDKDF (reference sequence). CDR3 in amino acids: CATSRDQPVTEAFF. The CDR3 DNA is TGTGCCACCAGCAGAGATCAACCGGTTACTGAAGCTTTCTTT.

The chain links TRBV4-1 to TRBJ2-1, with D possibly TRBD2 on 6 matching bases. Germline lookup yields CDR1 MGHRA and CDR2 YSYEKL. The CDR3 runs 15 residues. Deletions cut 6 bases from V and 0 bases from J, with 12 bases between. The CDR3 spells CASRLAQSSYNEQFF. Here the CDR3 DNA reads TGCGCCAGCAGACTAGCCCAGAGCTCCTACAATGAGCAGTTCTTC.

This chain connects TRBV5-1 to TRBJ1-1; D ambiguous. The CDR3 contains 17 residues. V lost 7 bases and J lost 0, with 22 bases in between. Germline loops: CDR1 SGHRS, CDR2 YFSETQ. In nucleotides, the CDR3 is TGCGCCAGCTCACGAGGGAAACCATATGACATGAACACTGAAGCTTTCTTT. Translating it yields CASSRGKPYDMNTEAFF.

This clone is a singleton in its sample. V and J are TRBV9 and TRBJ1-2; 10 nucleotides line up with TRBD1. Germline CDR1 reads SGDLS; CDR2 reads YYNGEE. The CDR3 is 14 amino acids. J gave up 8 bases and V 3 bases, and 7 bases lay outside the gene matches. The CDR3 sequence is CASSGGQGIYGYTF. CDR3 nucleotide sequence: TGTGCCAGCAGCGGGGGACAGGGGATTTACGGCTACACCTTC.

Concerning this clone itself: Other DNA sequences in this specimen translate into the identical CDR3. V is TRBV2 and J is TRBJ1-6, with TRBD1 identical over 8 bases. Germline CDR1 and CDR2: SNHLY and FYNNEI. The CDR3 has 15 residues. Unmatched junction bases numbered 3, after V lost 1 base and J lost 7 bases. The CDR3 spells CASSEGTGRNSPLHF. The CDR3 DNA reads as TGTGCCAGCAGTGAAGGGACAGGGAGAAATTCACCCCTCCACTTT.

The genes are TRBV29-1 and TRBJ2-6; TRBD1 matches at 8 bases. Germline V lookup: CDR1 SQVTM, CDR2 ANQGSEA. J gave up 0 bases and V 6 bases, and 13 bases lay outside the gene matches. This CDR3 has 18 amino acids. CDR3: CSVFLRDRTFSGANVLTF. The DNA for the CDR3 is TGCAGCGTGTTTCTCCGGGACAGGACATTCTCTGGGGCCAACGTCCTGACTTTC.